A selection of T cell receptor beta chains follows, all from one sample in a study of T cells in Graves' hyperthyroidism and ophthalmopathy. TCRdb passed the multiplex PCR reads through MiXCR, listing each CDR3 protein once. This sample has fewer than 700,000 distinct CDR3 sequences, with about a sixth found just once. Sequenced: blood. The receptors derive from a woman aged 25 to 39 with Graves' hyperthyroidism. CDR3s include the opening cysteine and the closing phenylalanine or tryptophan. A D gene is named only where the DNA matches it firmly. Clone sizes are given selectively: once, few, many, or a class where the clone is expanded.

d_call	v_call	j_call	clone_size	cdr3_aa	cdr3_nt
NA	TRBV7-9	TRBJ2-7	few	CASSPPREHYEQYF	TGTGCCAGCAGCCCCCCGCGAGAACACTACGAGCAGTACTTC
TRBD1	TRBV5-1	TRBJ2-5	NA	CASSPDRGRGETQYF	TGCGCCAGCAGCCCGGACAGGGGGCGGGGAGAGACCCAGTACTTC
NA	TRBV7-9	TRBJ1-2	few	CASSPGIGASTF	TGTGCCAGCAGCCCTGGCATCGGAGCTAGTACCTTC
NA	TRBV11-2	TRBJ1-3	few	CASSFERVGNTIYF	TGTGCCAGCAGCTTTGAGAGGGTCGGAAACACCATATATTTT
NA	TRBV24-1	TRBJ2-5	once	CATSDGAGEWETQYF	TGTGCCACCAGTGACGGGGCAGGGGAGTGGGAGACCCAGTACTTC
NA	TRBV3-2	TRBJ1-1	few	CASRFTGSEAFF	TGTGCCAGCAGATTCACAGGGTCTGAAGCTTTCTTT
NA	TRBV18	TRBJ2-3	many	CASSPSGGADTQYF	TGTGCCAGCTCACCGTCAGGTGGCGCAGATACGCAGTATTTT
NA	TRBV10-3	TRBJ2-7	few	CAISHRESYEQYF	TGTGCCATCAGTCACAGGGAGTCCTACGAGCAGTACTTC
TRBD1	TRBV24-1	TRBJ2-7	many	CATKRGTGELYEQYF	TGTGCCACCAAGAGGGGGACAGGGGAACTCTACGAGCAGTACTTC
NA	TRBV28	TRBJ1-2	NA	CASSLRGLCGYTF	TGTGCCAGCAGTTTACGAGGACTGTGTGGCTACACCTTC
TRBD1	TRBV15	TRBJ1-2	few	CATSSNRQGSVGYTF	TGTGCCACCAGCAGCAACCGACAGGGATCGGTCGGCTACACCTTC
NA	TRBV20-1	TRBJ2-7	many	CSASLPAGRRSSYEQYF	TGCAGTGCTAGCCTTCCTGCAGGACGACGAAGCTCCTACGAGCAGTACTTC
NA	TRBV9	TRBJ2-2	NA	CASSVGLEELFF	TGTGCCAGCAGCGTAGGCCTTGAGGAGCTGTTTTTT
NA	TRBV12-3/TRBV12-4	TRBJ2-7	many	CASSLGFNYEQYF	TGTGCCAGCAGTTTAGGCTTTAACTACGAGCAGTACTTC
TRBD1	TRBV18	TRBJ1-3	NA	CASSLGQGSSGNTIYF	TGTGCCAGCTCACTCGGACAGGGAAGCTCTGGAAACACCATATATTTT
NA	TRBV7-9	TRBJ1-4	NA	CASSSRDVGMNEKLFF	TGTGCCAGCAGCTCGCGGGACGTTGGGATGAATGAAAAACTGTTTTTT
TRBD1	TRBV2	TRBJ1-6	few	CASRPGQINSPLHF	TGTGCCAGCAGACCGGGACAGATAAATTCACCCCTCCACTTT
TRBD1	TRBV12-3/TRBV12-4	TRBJ1-2	many	CASSPPDRDYGYTF	TGTGCCAGCAGTCCCCCCGACAGGGACTATGGCTACACCTTC
NA	TRBV18	TRBJ1-1	many	CASSRAGPKMNTEAFF	TGTGCCAGCTCACGAGCCGGGCCAAAAATGAACACTGAAGCTTTCTTT
NA	TRBV30	TRBJ2-7	many	CAWTDGSYEQYF	TGTGCCTGGACCGACGGATCCTACGAGCAGTACTTC
NA	TRBV27	TRBJ2-6	NA	CASSLLYSGANVLTF	TGTGCCAGCAGTTTATTGTACTCTGGGGCCAACGTCCTGACTTTC
TRBD2	TRBV28	TRBJ2-7	few	CASSFLSREGYEQYF	TGTGCCAGCAGTTTTCTTTCCAGGGAGGGGTACGAGCAGTACTTC
TRBD1	TRBV6-1	TRBJ2-2	few	CASRDDRDTGELFF	TGTGCCAGCAGAGACGACAGGGACACCGGGGAGCTGTTTTTT
TRBD1	TRBV12-3/TRBV12-4	TRBJ2-7	many	CASSNARDRVYEQYF	TGTGCCAGCAGCAATGCCCGGGACAGAGTTTACGAGCAGTACTTC
NA	TRBV20-1	TRBJ1-2	few	CSANPGQTYGYTF	TGCAGTGCTAACCCTGGACAGACCTATGGCTACACCTTC
NA	TRBV20-1	TRBJ1-2	few	CSARDLEGLANYGYTF	TGCAGTGCTAGAGATCTCGAAGGCCTAGCTAACTATGGCTACACCTTC
TRBD2	TRBV12-3/TRBV12-4	TRBJ2-1	many	CASASGSSYNEQFF	TGTGCCAGCGCCAGCGGGAGCTCCTACAATGAGCAGTTCTTC
NA	TRBV2	TRBJ2-5	many	CASSDRVETQYF	TGTGCCAGCAGTGACAGGGTTGAGACCCAGTACTTC
TRBD2	TRBV24-1	TRBJ2-7	few	CATSDSGLAVRGEQYF	TGTGCCACCAGTGATTCCGGACTAGCGGTCCGAGGAGAGCAGTACTTC
NA	TRBV7-9	TRBJ2-4	many	CASSLETYRQAKNIQYF	TGTGCCAGCAGCTTAGAAACTTATCGACAGGCGAAAAACATTCAGTACTTC
NA	TRBV3-1	TRBJ1-4	NA	CASSQASMGHEKLFF	TGTGCCAGCAGCCAAGCTAGCATGGGGCATGAAAAACTGTTTTTT
TRBD1	TRBV13	TRBJ2-7	many	CASSRQQGTMQQYF	TGTGCCAGCAGCCGGCAACAGGGGACGATGCAGCAGTACTTC
TRBD1	TRBV20-1	TRBJ2-7	few	CSAERQGAYEQYF	TGCAGTGCTGAGCGGCAGGGGGCCTACGAGCAGTACTTC
TRBD1	TRBV7-2	TRBJ1-3	NA	CASSLGTGGRNTIYF	TGTGCCAGCAGCTTAGGGACAGGGGGGAGGAACACCATATATTTT